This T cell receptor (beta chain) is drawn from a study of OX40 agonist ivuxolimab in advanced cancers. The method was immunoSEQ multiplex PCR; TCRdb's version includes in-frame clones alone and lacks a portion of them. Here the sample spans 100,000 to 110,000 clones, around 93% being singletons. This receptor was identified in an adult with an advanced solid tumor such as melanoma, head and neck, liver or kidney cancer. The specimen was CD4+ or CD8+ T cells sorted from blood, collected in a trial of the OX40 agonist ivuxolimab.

The CDR3 DNA reads as TGTGCCAGCAGCTTATCCGTGGCTAGCGGACCTCGAAGCACAGATACGCAGTATTTT. Protein sequence: CASSLSVASGPRSTDTQYF. The chain uses TRBV7-2 and TRBJ2-3; TRBD2 matches 7 bases. Germline lookup yields CDR1 SGHTA and CDR2 FQGNSA. J lost 0 bases, V lost 2 bases, and 14 bases had no gene match. The CDR3 loop spans 19 amino acids.